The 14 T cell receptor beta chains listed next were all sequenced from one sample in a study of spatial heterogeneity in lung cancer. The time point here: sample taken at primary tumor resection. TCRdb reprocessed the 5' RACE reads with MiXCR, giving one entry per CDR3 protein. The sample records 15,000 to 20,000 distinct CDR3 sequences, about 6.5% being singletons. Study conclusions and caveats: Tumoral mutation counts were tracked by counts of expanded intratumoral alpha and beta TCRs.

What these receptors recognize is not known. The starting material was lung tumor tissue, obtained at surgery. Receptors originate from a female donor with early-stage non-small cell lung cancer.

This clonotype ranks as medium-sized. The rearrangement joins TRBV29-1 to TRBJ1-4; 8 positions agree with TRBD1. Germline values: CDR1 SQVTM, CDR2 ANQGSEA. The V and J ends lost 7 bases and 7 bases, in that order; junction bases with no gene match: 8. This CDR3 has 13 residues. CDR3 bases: TGCAGCGCCGCAGGGGGCGGTGGTGAAAAACTGTTTTTT. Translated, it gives CSAAGGGGEKLFF.

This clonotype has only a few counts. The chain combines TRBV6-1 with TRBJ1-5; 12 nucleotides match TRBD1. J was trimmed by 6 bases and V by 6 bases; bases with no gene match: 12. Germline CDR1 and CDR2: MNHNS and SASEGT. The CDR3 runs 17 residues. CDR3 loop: CASRAPGQGARSQPQHF. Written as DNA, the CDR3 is TGTGCCAGCAGGGCTCCGGGACAGGGGGCGCGAAGTCAGCCCCAGCATTTT.

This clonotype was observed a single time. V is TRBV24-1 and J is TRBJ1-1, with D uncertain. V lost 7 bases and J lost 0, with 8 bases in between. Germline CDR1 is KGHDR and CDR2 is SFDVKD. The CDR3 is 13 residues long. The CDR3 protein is CATRAELNTEAFF. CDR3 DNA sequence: TGTGCCACCAGGGCGGAGCTGAACACTGAAGCTTTCTTT.

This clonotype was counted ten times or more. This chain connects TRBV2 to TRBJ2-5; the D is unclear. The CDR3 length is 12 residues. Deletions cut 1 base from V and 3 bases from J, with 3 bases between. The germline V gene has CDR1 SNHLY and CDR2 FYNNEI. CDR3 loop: CASSEVEETQYF. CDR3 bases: TGTGCCAGCAGTGAAGTGGAAGAGACCCAGTACTTC.

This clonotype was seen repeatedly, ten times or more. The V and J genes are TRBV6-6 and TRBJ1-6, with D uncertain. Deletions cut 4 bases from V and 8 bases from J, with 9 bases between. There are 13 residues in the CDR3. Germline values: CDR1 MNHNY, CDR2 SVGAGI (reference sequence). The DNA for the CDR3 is TGTGCCAGCAGTTCCGATTTCTATTCACCCCTCCACTTT. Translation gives CASSSDFYSPLHF.

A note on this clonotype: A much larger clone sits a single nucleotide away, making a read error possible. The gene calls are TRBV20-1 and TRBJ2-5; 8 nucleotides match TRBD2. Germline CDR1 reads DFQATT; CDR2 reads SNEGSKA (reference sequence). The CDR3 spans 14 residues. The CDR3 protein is CSARVAGTQETQHF. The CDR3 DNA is TGCAGTGCTAGAGTAGCGGGAACTCAAGAGACCCAGCACTTC.

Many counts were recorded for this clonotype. In DNA form, the CDR3 reads TGTGCCAGTAGAAGAGGGACACAGAACACTGAAGCTTTCTTT. Its translation: CASRRGTQNTEAFF. The chain has TRBV19 and TRBJ1-1; tentatively, D is TRBD1 (6 bases). The CDR3 length is 14 residues. V lost 6 bases to trimming and J lost 1 base, with 12 bases between them. Germline lookup yields CDR1 LNHDA and CDR2 SQIVND (reference sequence).

This CDR3 is CASSQERIYGYTF. As DNA, the CDR3 is TGCGCCAGCAGCCAGGAGCGGATCTATGGCTACACCTTC. The chain combines TRBV10-2 with TRBJ1-2; no definite D call. Germline V gene data show CDR1 as WSHSY and CDR2 as SAAADI. The CDR3 extends over 13 amino acids. V was shortened by 6 bases and J by 4 bases, with 12 bases between the two germline ends.

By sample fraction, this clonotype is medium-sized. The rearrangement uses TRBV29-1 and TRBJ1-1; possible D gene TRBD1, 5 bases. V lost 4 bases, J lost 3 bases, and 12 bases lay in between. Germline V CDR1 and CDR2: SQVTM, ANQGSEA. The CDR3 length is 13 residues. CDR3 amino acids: CSVVWGLHTEAFF. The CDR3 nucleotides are TGCAGCGTTGTATGGGGGTTACACACTGAAGCTTTCTTT.

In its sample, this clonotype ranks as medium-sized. CDR3 DNA sequence: TGTGCCAGCAGTCCGACAGGGGGCAAAATCTATGGCTACACCTTC. This gives the protein CASSPTGGKIYGYTF. This chain joins TRBV12-3 or TRBV12-4 and TRBJ1-2; 10 nucleotides align to TRBD1. The CDR3 is made up of 15 amino acids. Trimming cost V 5 bases and J 4 bases; bases outside gene matches: 7.

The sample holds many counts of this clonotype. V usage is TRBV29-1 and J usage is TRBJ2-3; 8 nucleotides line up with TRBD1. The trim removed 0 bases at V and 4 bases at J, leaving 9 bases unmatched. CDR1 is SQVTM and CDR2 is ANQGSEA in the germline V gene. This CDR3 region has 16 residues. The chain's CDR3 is CSVEELTGADADTQYF. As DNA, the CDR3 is TGCAGCGTTGAAGAACTGACAGGGGCGGACGCAGATACGCAGTATTTT.

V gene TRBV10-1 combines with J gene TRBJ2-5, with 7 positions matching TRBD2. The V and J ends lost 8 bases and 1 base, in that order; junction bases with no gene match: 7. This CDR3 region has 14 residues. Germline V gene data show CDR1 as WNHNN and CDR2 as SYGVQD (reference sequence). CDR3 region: CASARSGTQETQYF. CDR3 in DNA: TGCGCCAGCGCCCGCAGCGGGACCCAAGAGACCCAGTACTTC.

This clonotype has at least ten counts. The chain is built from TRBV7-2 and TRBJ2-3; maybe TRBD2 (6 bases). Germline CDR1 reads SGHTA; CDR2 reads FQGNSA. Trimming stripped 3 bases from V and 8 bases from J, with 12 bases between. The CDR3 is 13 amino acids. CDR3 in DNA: TGTGCCAGCAGCTTGGAGGGCGCACCTACGCAGTATTTT. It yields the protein CASSLEGAPTQYF.

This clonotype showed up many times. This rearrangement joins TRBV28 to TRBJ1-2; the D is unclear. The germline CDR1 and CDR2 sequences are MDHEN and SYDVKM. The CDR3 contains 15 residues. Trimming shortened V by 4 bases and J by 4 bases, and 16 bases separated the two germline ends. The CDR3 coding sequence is TGTGCCAGCAGTTCGACATCCAGGCTGGCCTATGGCTACACCTTC. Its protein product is CASSSTSRLAYGYTF.